A selection of T cell receptor beta chains follows, all from one sample in a study of cytomegalovirus exposure and HLA in healthy donors. Here immunoSEQ multiplex PCR was the method, and the copy in TCRdb shows in-frame clones only, minus some. Of tens of thousands of clones in the sample, roughly 90% were seen once. Sequencing input: PBMCs. Every receptor here comes from a woman between 18 and 30 years old in good health and CMV-seronegative. The CDR3 runs from the conserved cysteine through the conserved F or W. Each record gives: J gene, clone size, V gene, D gene, CDR3 DNA, CDR3 protein. The D gene is left open where the match is weak. Some rows have no size entry. The others give once, few or many, or a class for an expanded clone.

TRBJ1-5,.,TRBV18,TRBD1,TGTGCCAGCTCAGAGGGACAGGTTTTCAATCAGCCCCAGCATTTT,CASSEGQVFNQPQHF
TRBJ1-4,.,TRBV30,TRBD1,TGTGCCTGCCTATCACAGGGGGCAGGGGAAAAACTGTTTTTT,CACLSQGAGEKLFF
TRBJ2-2,.,TRBV7-6,TRBD2,TGTGCCAGCACATCTAGTCGTCCTAGCGGGAGACCAAACACCGGGGAGCTGTTTTTT,CASTSSRPSGRPNTGELFF
TRBJ1-1,.,TRBV7-9,.,TGTGCCAGCACCTGGACAACTATGAACACTGAAGCTTTCTTT,CASTWTTMNTEAFF
TRBJ2-1,.,TRBV2,TRBD1,TGTGCCAGCAGTGAGGCAGGGGGTTGGGGTGAGCAGTTCTTC,CASSEAGGWGEQFF
TRBJ1-1,.,TRBV4-3,.,TGCGCCAGCAGCCAAGATCCGGAGGGGCCCTTTGAAGCTTTCTTT,CASSQDPEGPFEAFF
TRBJ1-4,once,TRBV2,TRBD1,TGTGCCAGCAGTGACTGGACAGGGAGGATAGGGGATTCTAATGAAAAACTGTTTTTT,CASSDWTGRIGDSNEKLFF
TRBJ1-2,.,TRBV9,TRBD1,TGTGCCAGCAGCGCTTGGGACAGGGGCTATGGCTACACCTTC,CASSAWDRGYGYTF
TRBJ2-5,.,TRBV28,.,TGTGCCAGCAGTTTAATCTCGGGTGAAGAGACCCAGTACTTC,CASSLISGEETQYF
TRBJ1-2,once,TRBV4-3,.,TGCGCCAGCAGCCAAGAGGACACCACTAACTATGGCTACACCTTC,CASSQEDTTNYGYTF
TRBJ2-7,.,TRBV29-1,.,TGCAGCGGGGAACAGGTTGGCGAGCAGTACTTC,CSGEQVGEQYF
TRBJ2-3,.,TRBV5-4,TRBD1,TGTGCCAGCACCGGACAGGGCCTCACAGATACGCAGTATTTT,CASTGQGLTDTQYF
TRBJ2-3,.,TRBV11-1,TRBD2,TGTGCCAGCAGCTTAGCCGGGGGGATTGATACGCAGTATTTT,CASSLAGGIDTQYF
TRBJ2-3,.,TRBV11-2,.,TGTGCCAGCAGCTTGGACAGTGTCTCAGATACGCAGTATTTT,CASSLDSVSDTQYF